Listed below are T cell receptor beta chains from one sample, sequenced in a study of OX40 agonist ivuxolimab in advanced cancers. Clones were read by immunoSEQ multiplex PCR, and TCRdb kept only the in-frame ones, dropping some. Among around 80,000 clones listed, about nine tenths were seen once. Material: CD4+ or CD8+ T cells sorted from blood, obtained in a trial of the OX40 agonist ivuxolimab. These receptors originate from an adult with an advanced solid tumor such as melanoma, head and neck, liver or kidney cancer. The CDR3 runs from the conserved cysteine through the conserved F or W. Rows may omit the clone size; those that give it use once, few, many or a size class.

>TRBJ1-2|-|TRBV14|12
CASSQGLYGYTF
>TRBJ2-7|-|TRBV19|14
CASQNRGLFGEQYF
>TRBJ1-1|-|TRBV19|14
CASSSSAGAPEAFF
>TRBJ2-1|-|TRBV2|10
CASKENEQFF
>TRBJ2-5|-|TRBV30|13
CAWSGQFQETQYF
>TRBJ1-1|-|TRBV7-9|13
CASGDQGGAEAFF
>TRBJ2-4|-|TRBV7-8|16
CASSLAGGFNKNIQYF
>TRBJ2-4|-|TRBV5-4|16
CASSPGTAGSQNIQYF
>TRBJ1-6|-|TRBV27|12
CASSFPNSPLHF
>TRBJ2-7|-|TRBV7-9|15
CASSFFLAGSYEQYF
>TRBJ2-5|-|TRBV5-1|15
CASSLEFSRGETQYF
>TRBJ1-1|once|TRBV5-1|15
CASSPAGESNTEAFF
>TRBJ2-5|-|TRBV11-2|18
CASSLRGWLASTQETQYF
>TRBJ2-3|-|TRBV5-4|16
CASSNLAGGRTDTQYF
>TRBJ1-2|-|TRBV30|15
CAWYHRTGTNYGYTF
>TRBJ2-7|-|TRBV5-4|13
CASSLGRTYEQYF
>TRBJ1-2|-|TRBV19|14
CASSRQAADYGYTF
>TRBJ2-7|-|TRBV18|16
CASSPQQGYNSNEQYF
>TRBJ2-3|-|TRBV30|13
CAWRSGATDTQYF
>TRBJ1-1|-|TRBV2|17
CASRYRTGAVGNTEAFF
>TRBJ2-1|-|TRBV6-5|14
CASSRDRGPDEQFF
>TRBJ1-1|-|TRBV6-1|14
CASQAGQLNTEAFF
>TRBJ1-1|once|TRBV6-1|13
CASTPAGGTEAFF
>TRBJ2-1|-|TRBV9|16
CASSVDGGSSYNEQFF
>TRBJ2-2|-|TRBV7-7|14
CASGGPTSAGELFF
>TRBJ2-7|once|TRBV29-1|13
CSVGAGVSYEQYF
>TRBJ2-7|-|TRBV19|13
CASSITTGDEQYF
>TRBJ2-2|-|TRBV19|17
CASSIGPGQGYTGELFF
>TRBJ1-5|-|TRBV30|14
CACSTGLVGQPQHF
>TRBJ1-4|-|TRBV7-8|16
CASSSLPSGSNEKLFF
>TRBJ1-2|-|TRBV6-1|15
CASSEASGAVYGYTF
>TRBJ1-6|-|TRBV6-6|15
CASNPLGMGNSPLHF
>TRBJ2-2|-|TRBV11-3|16
CASSLMFGTWTGELFF
>TRBJ2-7|-|TRBV5-6|15
CASSPGGRRPYEQYF
>TRBJ1-4|-|TRBV7-9|15
CASSPRRQDAEKLFF
>TRBJ2-2|-|TRBV7-3|16
CASSLIGGSGTGELFF
>TRBJ2-1|-|TRBV9|17
CASSVEGGTNKYNEQFF
>TRBJ1-1|once|TRBV27|17
CASSGLRGIDRTTEAFF
>TRBJ2-4|-|TRBV5-1|20
CASSFYRLAGGPGAKNIQYF
>TRBJ2-1|-|TRBV9|17
CASSVAGLAGGLNEQFF
>TRBJ2-7|-|TRBV19|15
CASSQIPPVGYEQYF
>TRBJ1-1|-|TRBV5-1|14
CASSLGSLRTEAFF
>TRBJ1-2|-|TRBV5-1|14
CASSPGDLDYGYTF
>TRBJ2-2|-|TRBV5-4|18
CASSLVPPGGANTGELFF
>TRBJ2-5|-|TRBV6-5|15
CASRVDRGWRETQYF
>TRBJ2-7|-|TRBV30|14
CAWRSRDGHYEQYF
>TRBJ1-1|-|TRBV6-5|14
CASSRDRVYDEAFF
>TRBJ1-5|-|TRBV19|16
CASNRDSVVSNQPQHF
>TRBJ2-3|-|TRBV28|12
CASSLGWDTQYF
>TRBJ1-2|-|TRBV29-1|13
CSARGVDSYGYTF
>TRBJ2-4|-|TRBV5-1|16
CASSLATSRVRNIQYF
>TRBJ2-7|-|TRBV5-1|14
CASSLPSSLYEQYF
>TRBJ1-2|-|TRBV4-2|16
CASSQETTGANYGYTF
>TRBJ1-1|-|TRBV5-1|16
CASSLASPGVNTEAFF
>TRBJ2-3|-|TRBV19|16
CASSISAGGGTDTQYF
>TRBJ1-5|few|TRBV28|17
CASSLQLGSYSNQPQHF
>TRBJ1-2|-|TRBV6-1|12
CASSPPGDGYTF
>TRBJ2-2|-|TRBV28|15
CASTPLAGVPRALFF
>TRBJ1-2|-|TRBV7-8|16
CASSPRDRGGFYGYTF